The next 10 T cell receptor beta chains were all read from a single sample in a study of cytomegalovirus exposure and HLA in healthy donors. 60 Vbeta and 13 Jbeta primers were used in PCR. This table comes from immunoSEQ multiplex PCR, and its TCRdb copy is limited to in-frame clones, with some not included. The table lists 100,000 to 150,000 clones, 75% to 85% of them singletons. Sequencing input: PBMCs. The receptors come from a woman between 45 and 60 years old in good health and CMV-seropositive.

The J gene is TRBJ1-2, the V gene TRBV4-3, with a possible D match to TRBD1 (6 bases). Germline CDR1 is LGHNA and CDR2 is YSLEER. The CDR3 is made up of 15 amino acids. V was shortened by 2 bases and J by 7 bases, with 17 bases between the two germline ends. CDR3 nucleotides: TGCGCCAGCAGCCAAAGGTTCGGGGGGCAGGGTGGCTACACCTTC. This codes for CASSQRFGGQGGYTF.

The chain is built from TRBV18 and TRBJ1-6, with D possibly TRBD1 on 5 matching bases. Between the trimmed V and J ends, which lost 1 base and 5 bases, there was a span of 6 bases. CDR3 length equals 14 residues. Germline loops: CDR1 KGHSH, CDR2 LQKENI. The CDR3, as DNA: TGTGCCAGCTCACCACAAGGGGATAATTCACCCCTCCACTTT. Translating it yields CASSPQGDNSPLHF.

The chain links TRBV11-2 to TRBJ1-2; tentatively, D is TRBD1 (5 bases). V lost 1 base and J 4 bases, leaving 13 bases between the germline ends. There are 15 residues in the CDR3. Germline V gives CDR1 SGHAT, CDR2 FQNNGV. For the CDR3, the DNA is TGTGCCAGCAGCTTAGGCAGGGTATTCGGCTATGGCTACACCTTC. Translation gives CASSLGRVFGYGYTF.

This clone has a handful of counts. The junction differs from germline at one of its ends, possibly a read error. V is TRBV13 and J is TRBJ2-1, with 7 bases aligning to TRBD1. The germline V gene has CDR1 PRHDT and CDR2 FYEKMQ (reference sequence). The length of the CDR3 is 15 residues. The CDR3 DNA reads as TGTGCCAGCACCTTAACAGGGGTATCCTACAATGAGCAGTTCTTC. Its protein is CASTLTGVSYNEQFF.

The rearrangement joins TRBV5-1 to TRBJ2-3; perhaps TRBD2 as D (5 bases). CDR1 is SGHRS and CDR2 is YFSETQ in the germline V gene. Deletions cut 1 base from V and 3 bases from J, with 18 bases between. This CDR3 contains 17 residues. CDR3 protein: CASSLFYGSSTTDTQYF. In DNA, the CDR3 is TGCGCCAGCAGCTTGTTCTACGGGTCTAGCACGACAGATACGCAGTATTTT.

The chain uses TRBV9 and TRBJ2-3, with D uncertain. CDR3 length: 14 residues. V was pared by 0 bases and J by 2 bases, with 7 bases between. CDR1 is SGDLS and CDR2 is YYNGEE in the germline V gene. Written as DNA, the CDR3 is TGTGCCAGCAGCGTAGCTCAGTACACAGATACGCAGTATTTT. Protein: CASSVAQYTDTQYF.

The V gene is TRBV7-3, the J gene TRBJ2-1; 8 bases line up with TRBD2. With 5 bases clipped from V and 9 bases from J, the junction kept 6 bases outside the gene matches. Germline loops: CDR1 SGHTA, CDR2 FQGTGA. This CDR3 has 13 residues. The CDR3 here is CASSPHTSGEQFF. The CDR3, as DNA: TGTGCCAGCAGCCCCCATACTAGCGGTGAGCAGTTCTTC.

The chain has TRBV18 and TRBJ2-5; D not resolved. Between the trimmed V and J ends, which lost 3 bases and 5 bases, there was a span of 10 bases. Germline V gives CDR1 KGHSH, CDR2 LQKENI. The CDR3 extends over 13 amino acids. CDR3 protein: CASSPRGQETQYF. CDR3 coding DNA: TGTGCCAGCTCACCCCGAGGTCAGGAGACCCAGTACTTC. Based on the CDR3 plus reference TRBV18 and TRBJ2-5, the full variable domain is NAGVMQNPRHLVRRRGQEARLRCSPMKGHSHVYWYRQLPEEGLKFMVYLQKENIIDESGMPKERFSAEFPKEGPSILRIQQVVRGDSAAYFCASSPRGQETQYFGPGTRLLVL.

The chain links TRBV30 to TRBJ2-1; 9 nucleotides align to TRBD2. V shed 3 bases and J 15 bases; nucleotides not matched to a gene: 6. Germline assignment: CDR1 GTSNPN and CDR2 SVGIG (reference sequence). The CDR3 covers 11 residues. The CDR3 DNA reads as TGTGCCTGGAGCCCGGGACTAGCATGGTTCTTC. This gives the protein CAWSPGLAWFF.

The J gene is TRBJ2-5, the V gene TRBV4-3; weak D call: TRBD2 (5 bases). The CDR3 totals 15 residues. V gave up 4 bases and J gave up 5 bases, with 17 bases separating them. Looked up from germline, CDR1 is LGHNA and CDR2 is YSLEER. CDR3 coding DNA: TGCGCCAGCAGCCTCCTCGGATGGGAGAAGGAGACCCAGTACTTC. Amino acids: CASSLLGWEKETQYF.